This TCR beta chain is from a study of beta chain features in type 1 diabetes. Notes on the study in general: Shortening of TCRB CDR3s, moderate but significant, appeared in all four CD4+ subsets of Type 1 diabetes patients. Resolution of whether HLA type affects TCRB rearrangement was not achieved here.

CD45RO/CCR7/CD25/CD127/CD95/CD27 sorting isolated CD4+ naive, central memory, regulatory and stem cell-like memory cells. The authors reverse transcribed all of the isolated RNA, so sequencing captured expressed TCRB transcripts. Clones were read by immunoSEQ multiplex PCR, and TCRdb kept only the in-frame ones, dropping some. The sample records hundreds of thousands of clones, over 12% being singletons. As to this clone: Its antigen remains unidentified.

This sequence originates from a man between 18 and 35 years old with type 1 diabetes. Sample: naive CD4+ T cells from blood.

The chain's CDR3 is CASSEQGSNTYEQYF. As DNA, the CDR3 is TGTGCCAGCAGTGAACAGGGCAGTAACACCTACGAGCAGTACTTC. The V gene is TRBV6-1, the J gene TRBJ2-7, with a tentative D call TRBD1 (5 bases). With 2 bases removed from V and 2 bases from J, the gap between germline ends came to 13 bases. The CDR3 has 15 residues. CDR1 MNHNS and CDR2 SASEGT come from the germline V gene.